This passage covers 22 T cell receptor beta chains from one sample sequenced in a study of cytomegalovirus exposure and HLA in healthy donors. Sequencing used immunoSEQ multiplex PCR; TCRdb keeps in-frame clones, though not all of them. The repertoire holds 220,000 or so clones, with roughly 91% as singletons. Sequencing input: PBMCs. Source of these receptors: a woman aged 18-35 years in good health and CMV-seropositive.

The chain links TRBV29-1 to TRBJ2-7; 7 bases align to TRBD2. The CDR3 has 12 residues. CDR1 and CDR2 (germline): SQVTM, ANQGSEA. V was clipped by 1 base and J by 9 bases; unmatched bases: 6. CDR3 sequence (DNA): TGCAGCGTTGAAGGGGGGAGGGAAGGGCAGTACTTC. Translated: CSVEGGREGQYF.

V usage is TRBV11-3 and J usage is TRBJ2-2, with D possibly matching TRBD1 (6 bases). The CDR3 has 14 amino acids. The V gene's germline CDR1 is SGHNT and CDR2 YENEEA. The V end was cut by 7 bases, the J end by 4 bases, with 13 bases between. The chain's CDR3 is CASTLTGSTGELFF. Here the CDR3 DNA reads TGTGCCAGCACATTGACAGGAAGCACCGGGGAGCTGTTTTTT.

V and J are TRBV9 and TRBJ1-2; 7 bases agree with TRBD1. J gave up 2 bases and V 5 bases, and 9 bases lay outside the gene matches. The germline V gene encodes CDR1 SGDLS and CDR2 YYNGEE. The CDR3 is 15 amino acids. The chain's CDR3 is CASSGEDRKNYGYTF. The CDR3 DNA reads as TGTGCCAGCAGTGGAGAGGACAGGAAGAACTATGGCTACACCTTC.

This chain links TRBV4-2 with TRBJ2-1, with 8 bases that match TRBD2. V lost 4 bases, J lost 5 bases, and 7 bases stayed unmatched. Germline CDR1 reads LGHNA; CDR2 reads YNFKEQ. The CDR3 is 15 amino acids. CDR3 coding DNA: TGTGCCAGCAGCCGCCCGACTAGCGCTAACAATGAGCAGTTCTTC. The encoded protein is CASSRPTSANNEQFF.

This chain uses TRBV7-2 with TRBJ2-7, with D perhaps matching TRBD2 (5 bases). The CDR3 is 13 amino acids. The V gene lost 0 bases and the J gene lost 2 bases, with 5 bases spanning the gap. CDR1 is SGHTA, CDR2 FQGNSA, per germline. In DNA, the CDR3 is TGTGCCAGCAGCTTAGCGGGAGCCTACGAGCAGTACTTC. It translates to CASSLAGAYEQYF.

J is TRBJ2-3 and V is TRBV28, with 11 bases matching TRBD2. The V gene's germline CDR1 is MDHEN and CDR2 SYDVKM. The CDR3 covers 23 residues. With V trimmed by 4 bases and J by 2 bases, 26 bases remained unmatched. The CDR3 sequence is CASSSLAGGCWYPPDLNTDTQYF. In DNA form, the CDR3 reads TGTGCCAGCAGTTCCCTAGCGGGAGGTTGTTGGTACCCACCCGACCTAAACACAGATACGCAGTATTTT.

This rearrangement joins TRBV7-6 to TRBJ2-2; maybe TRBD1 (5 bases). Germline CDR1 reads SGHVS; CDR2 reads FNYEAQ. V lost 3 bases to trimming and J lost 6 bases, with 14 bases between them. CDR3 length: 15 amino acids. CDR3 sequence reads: CASSLTVFGAGELFF. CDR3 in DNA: TGTGCCAGCAGCTTGACAGTTTTTGGTGCCGGGGAGCTGTTTTTT.

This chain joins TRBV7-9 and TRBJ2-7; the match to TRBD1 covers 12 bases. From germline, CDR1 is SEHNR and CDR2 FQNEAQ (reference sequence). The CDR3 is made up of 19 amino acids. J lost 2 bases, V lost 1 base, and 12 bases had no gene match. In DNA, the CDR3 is TGTGCCAGCAGCTTAGTGTGGGACAGGGGGCGGCTGGTAGCCTACGAGCAGTACTTC. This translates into CASSLVWDRGRLVAYEQYF.

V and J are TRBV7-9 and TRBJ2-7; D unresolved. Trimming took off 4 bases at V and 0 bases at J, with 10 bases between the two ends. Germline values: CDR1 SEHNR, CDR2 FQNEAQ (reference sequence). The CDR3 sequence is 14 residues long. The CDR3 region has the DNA TGTGCCAGCAGCTATTCGCCCTACTCCTACGAGCAGTACTTC. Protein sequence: CASSYSPYSYEQYF.

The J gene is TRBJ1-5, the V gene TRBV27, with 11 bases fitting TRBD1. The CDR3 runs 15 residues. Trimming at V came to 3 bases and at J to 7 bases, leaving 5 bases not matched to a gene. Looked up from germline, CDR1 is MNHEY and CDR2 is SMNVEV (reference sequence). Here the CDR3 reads CASSLTGQGVQPQHF. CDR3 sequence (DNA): TGTGCCAGCAGTTTGACGGGACAGGGGGTCCAGCCCCAGCATTTT.

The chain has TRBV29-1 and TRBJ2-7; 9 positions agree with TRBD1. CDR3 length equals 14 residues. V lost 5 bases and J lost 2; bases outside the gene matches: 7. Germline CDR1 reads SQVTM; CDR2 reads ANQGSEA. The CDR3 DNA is TGCAGCGTTTCCCCCCGGGACAGGGCCTACGAGCAGTACTTC. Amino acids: CSVSPRDRAYEQYF.

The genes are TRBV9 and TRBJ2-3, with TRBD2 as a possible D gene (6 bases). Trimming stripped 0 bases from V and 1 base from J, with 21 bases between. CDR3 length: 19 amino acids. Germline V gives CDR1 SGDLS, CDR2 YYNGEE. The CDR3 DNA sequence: TGTGCCAGCAGCGTAGCCCCCCTGGGTGGAGGGTTGGGCACAGATACGCAGTATTTT. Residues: CASSVAPLGGGLGTDTQYF.

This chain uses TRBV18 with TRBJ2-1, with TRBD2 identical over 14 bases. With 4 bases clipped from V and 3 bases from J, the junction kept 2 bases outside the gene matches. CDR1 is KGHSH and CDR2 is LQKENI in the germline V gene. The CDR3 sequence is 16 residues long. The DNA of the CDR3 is TGTGCCAGCTCACTGGGGACTAGCGGGAGCTACAATGAGCAGTTCTTC. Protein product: CASSLGTSGSYNEQFF.

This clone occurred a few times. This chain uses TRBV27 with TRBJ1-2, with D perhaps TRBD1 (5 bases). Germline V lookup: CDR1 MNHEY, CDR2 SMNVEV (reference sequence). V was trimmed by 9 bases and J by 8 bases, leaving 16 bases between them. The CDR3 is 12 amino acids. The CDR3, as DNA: TGTGCCAGTTCTGGGACTGAAGAGGGCTACACCTTC. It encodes CASSGTEEGYTF.

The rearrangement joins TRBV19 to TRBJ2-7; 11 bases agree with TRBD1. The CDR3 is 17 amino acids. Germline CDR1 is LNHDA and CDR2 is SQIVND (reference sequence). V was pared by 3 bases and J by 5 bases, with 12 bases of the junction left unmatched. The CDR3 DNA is TGTGCCAGTAGTATTCTCCCTCCGGGACAGGGGGTCCACGAGCAGTACTTC. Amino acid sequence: CASSILPPGQGVHEQYF.

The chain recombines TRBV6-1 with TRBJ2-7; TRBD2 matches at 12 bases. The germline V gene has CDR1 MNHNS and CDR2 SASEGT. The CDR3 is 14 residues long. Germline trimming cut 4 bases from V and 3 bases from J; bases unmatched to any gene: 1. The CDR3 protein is CASSATSGGYEQYF. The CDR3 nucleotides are TGTGCCAGCAGTGCGACTAGCGGGGGCTACGAGCAGTACTTC.

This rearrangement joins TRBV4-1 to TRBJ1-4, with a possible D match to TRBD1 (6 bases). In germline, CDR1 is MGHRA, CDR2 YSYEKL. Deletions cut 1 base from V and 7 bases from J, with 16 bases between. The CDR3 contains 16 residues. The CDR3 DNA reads TGCGCCAGCAGCCAAGGCCGGGGGGGGCATGGTGAAAAACTGTTTTTT. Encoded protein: CASSQGRGGHGEKLFF.

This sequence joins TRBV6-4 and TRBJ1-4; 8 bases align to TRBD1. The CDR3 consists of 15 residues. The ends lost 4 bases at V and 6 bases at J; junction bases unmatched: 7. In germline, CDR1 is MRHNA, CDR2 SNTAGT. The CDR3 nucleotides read TGTGCCAGCAGTGTGGGCAGGGGGCCGGATGAAAAACTGTTTTTT. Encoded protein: CASSVGRGPDEKLFF.

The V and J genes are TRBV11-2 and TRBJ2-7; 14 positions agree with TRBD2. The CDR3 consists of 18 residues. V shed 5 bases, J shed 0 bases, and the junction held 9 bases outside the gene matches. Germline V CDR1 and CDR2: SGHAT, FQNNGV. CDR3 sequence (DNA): TGTGCCAGCAGCGTAGGGACTAGCGGGGGTATACTCTCCTACGAGCAGTACTTC. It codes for CASSVGTSGGILSYEQYF.

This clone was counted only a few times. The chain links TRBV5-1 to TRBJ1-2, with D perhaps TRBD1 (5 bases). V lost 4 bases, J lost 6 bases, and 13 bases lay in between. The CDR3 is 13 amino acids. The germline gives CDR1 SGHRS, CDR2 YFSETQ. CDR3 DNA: TGCGCCAGCAGCCCGGGGGAGGGCCATGGCTACACCTTC. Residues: CASSPGEGHGYTF.

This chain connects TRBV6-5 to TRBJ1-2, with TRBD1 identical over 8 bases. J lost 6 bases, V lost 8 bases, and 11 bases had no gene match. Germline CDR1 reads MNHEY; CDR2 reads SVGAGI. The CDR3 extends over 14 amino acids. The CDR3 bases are TGTGCCAGCTCCCGGACAGGGAGGTTCGATGGCTACACCTTC. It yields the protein CASSRTGRFDGYTF.

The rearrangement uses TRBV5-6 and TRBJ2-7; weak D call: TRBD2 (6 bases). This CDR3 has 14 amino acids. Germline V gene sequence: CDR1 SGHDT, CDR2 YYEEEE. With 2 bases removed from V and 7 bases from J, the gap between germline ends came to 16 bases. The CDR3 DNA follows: TGTGCCAGCAGCTTTCAAGTTCCCCGGGGGGAGCAGTACTTC. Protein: CASSFQVPRGEQYF.